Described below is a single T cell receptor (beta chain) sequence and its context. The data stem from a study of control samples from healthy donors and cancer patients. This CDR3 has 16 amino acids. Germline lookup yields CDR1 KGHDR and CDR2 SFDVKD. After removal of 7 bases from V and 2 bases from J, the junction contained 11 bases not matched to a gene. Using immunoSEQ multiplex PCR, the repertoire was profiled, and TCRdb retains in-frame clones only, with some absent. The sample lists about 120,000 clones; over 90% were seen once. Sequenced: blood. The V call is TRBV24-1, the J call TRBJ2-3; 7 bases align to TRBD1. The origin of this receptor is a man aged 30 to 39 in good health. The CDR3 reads CATSALQGRFTDTQYF. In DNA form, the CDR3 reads TGTGCCACCAGCGCTCTACAGGGGCGATTCACAGATACGCAGTATTTT.